A single sample is the source of the 21 T cell receptor beta chains below, sequenced in a study of cytomegalovirus exposure and HLA in healthy donors. The study ran its PCR with 60 Vbeta and 13 Jbeta primers. The table came from immunoSEQ multiplex PCR; TCRdb's copy has only in-frame clones and leaves some out. This table holds about 180,000 clones, 65% to 85% found once. What was sequenced was PBMCs. The source of these receptors is a girl between 5 and 17 years old in good health and CMV-seropositive.

The V call is TRBV11-2, the J call TRBJ1-1; no definite D call. The CDR3 runs to 14 residues. Trimming took 0 bases from V and 0 from J, leaving 5 bases between them. Germline CDR1 reads SGHAT; CDR2 reads FQNNGV. The CDR3 reads CASSLDQVNTEAFF. DNA of the CDR3: TGTGCCAGCAGCTTAGATCAGGTGAACACTGAAGCTTTCTTT.

The chain carries TRBV19 and TRBJ1-1; D is uncertain. Germline values: CDR1 LNHDA, CDR2 SQIVND (reference sequence). The ends were cut back, 7 bases at V and 1 base at J, with 7 bases in the middle. CDR3 length: 12 residues. CDR3 amino acids: CASTDWNTEAFF. The CDR3 nucleotides read TGTGCCAGTACGGACTGGAACACTGAAGCTTTCTTT. The full variable domain, with the rest looked up from reference TRBV19 and TRBJ1-1, is DGGITQSPKYLFRKEGQNVTLSCEQNLNHDAMYWYRQDPGQGLRLIYYSQIVNDFQKGDIAEGYSVSREKKESFPLTVTSAQKNPTAFYLCASTDWNTEAFFGQGTRLTVV.

Comment on this clone: Sequence at one end of the junction differs from germline and may be a read error. V usage is TRBV7-7 and J usage is TRBJ2-3; 11 bases fit TRBD2. Germline V gene data show CDR1 as SSHAT and CDR2 as FNYEAQ (reference sequence). The CDR3 has 15 residues. CDR3 in amino acids: CASSQGLAVADTQYF. The CDR3, as DNA: TGTGCTAGCAGCCAGGGACTAGCGGTGGCAGATACGCAGTATTTT.

The chain combines TRBV4-3 with TRBJ2-5; 10 nucleotides line up with TRBD2. J lost 3 bases, V lost 2 bases, and 3 bases had no gene match. The germline CDR1 and CDR2 sequences are LGHNA and YSLEER. The CDR3 contains 15 residues. CDR3 DNA: TGCGCCAGCAGCCAACTAGCGGGAGATAAAGAGACCCAGTACTTC. Its translation: CASSQLAGDKETQYF.

The chain links TRBV4-1 to TRBJ2-1, with 8 bases fitting TRBD2. After removal of 3 bases from V and 6 bases from J, the junction contained 4 bases not matched to a gene. From germline, CDR1 is MGHRA and CDR2 YSYEKL. There are 14 residues in the CDR3. The CDR3, as DNA: TGCGCCAGCAGCCACACGGGGGGGGGCAATGAGCAGTTCTTC. Translated, it gives CASSHTGGGNEQFF.

This clone showed up just a few times. The genes are TRBV19 and TRBJ1-1; weak D call: TRBD1 (6 bases). The CDR3 totals 16 residues. With 1 base removed from V and 1 base from J, the gap between germline ends came to 13 bases. Germline CDR1 reads LNHDA; CDR2 reads SQIVND (reference sequence). The CDR3 DNA follows: TGTGCCAGTAGTATAGTCAGGGGCGGATGGAACACTGAAGCTTTCTTT. Its protein product is CASSIVRGGWNTEAFF.

V is TRBV27 and J is TRBJ2-1; 8 nucleotides match TRBD2. V dropped 2 bases and J dropped 4; count of bases not matched to a gene: 7. From germline, CDR1 is MNHEY and CDR2 SMNVEV (reference sequence). This CDR3 is 16 amino acids long. The CDR3 region is CASSLLYSGAYNEQFF. In nucleotides, the CDR3 is TGTGCCAGCAGTTTACTCTATAGCGGGGCTTACAATGAGCAGTTCTTC.

The chain has TRBV4-1 and TRBJ1-1, with 7 bases aligning to TRBD1. CDR3 length: 12 amino acids. The V and J ends lost 5 bases and 11 bases, in that order; junction bases with no gene match: 8. The V gene's germline CDR1 is MGHRA and CDR2 YSYEKL. Here the CDR3 reads CASSTTGAVAFF. The CDR3 coding sequence is TGCGCCAGCAGCACCACAGGGGCGGTTGCTTTCTTT.

The chain recombines TRBV2 with TRBJ2-2; perhaps TRBD1 as D (5 bases). Trimming shortened V by 7 bases and J by 0 bases, and 6 bases separated the two germline ends. CDR1 and CDR2 from the germline V gene are SNHLY and FYNNEI. This CDR3 region has 13 residues. The DNA of the CDR3 is TGTGCCAGCACAGGGACGAACACCGGGGAGCTGTTTTTT. Translation: CASTGTNTGELFF.

This rearrangement joins TRBV30 to TRBJ2-1; 12 nucleotides line up with TRBD1. V gave up 2 bases and J gave up 7 bases; unmatched junction bases: 6. This CDR3 has 15 residues. Per the germline V gene, CDR1 is GTSNPN and CDR2 is SVGIG (reference sequence). CDR3 sequence: CAWSRGQGAPNEQFF. Written as DNA, the CDR3 is TGTGCCTGGAGTAGGGGACAGGGGGCGCCGAATGAGCAGTTCTTC.

J is TRBJ1-2 and V is TRBV7-9; 10 nucleotides line up with TRBD1. The CDR3 is made up of 15 amino acids. V lost 5 bases and J lost 8; bases outside the gene matches: 11. The germline gives CDR1 SEHNR, CDR2 FQNEAQ (reference sequence). CDR3 loop: CASSDRQGALGGYTF. The CDR3 coding sequence is TGTGCCAGCAGCGACAGACAGGGGGCACTAGGGGGCTACACCTTC.

The V call is TRBV4-1, the J call TRBJ2-7, with 9 bases aligning to TRBD2. CDR1 is MGHRA, CDR2 YSYEKL, per germline. The CDR3 runs to 16 residues. The ends lost 4 bases at V and 2 bases at J; junction bases unmatched: 9. The CDR3 sequence is CASSPDPGLAAYEQYF. The CDR3 DNA reads TGCGCCAGCAGCCCCGATCCGGGACTAGCTGCCTACGAGCAGTACTTC.

V gene TRBV10-2 combines with J gene TRBJ2-7, with 8 bases that match TRBD2. The V gene's germline CDR1 is WSHSY and CDR2 SAAADI. The V and J ends lost 2 bases and 2 bases, in that order; junction bases with no gene match: 2. This CDR3 comprises 14 residues. The CDR3 DNA follows: TGCGCCAGCAGTGAGGCAGCGGGAGCCTACGAGCAGTACTTC. It is translated as CASSEAAGAYEQYF.

V and J are TRBV5-1 and TRBJ2-1; D possibly corresponds to TRBD2 (6 bases). The CDR3 runs 17 residues. The V gene lost 0 bases and the J gene lost 6 bases, with 19 bases spanning the gap. Germline loops: CDR1 SGHRS, CDR2 YFSETQ. DNA for the CDR3: TGCGCCAGCAGCTTGGCTAGAGGGGCCTTCGGGAGCAATGAGCAGTTCTTC. As protein: CASSLARGAFGSNEQFF.

The chain links TRBV7-9 to TRBJ1-4; D unresolved. The germline gives CDR1 SEHNR, CDR2 FQNEAQ (reference sequence). The CDR3 runs 15 residues. V dropped 6 bases and J dropped 4 bases, with 15 bases sitting between them. The CDR3 loop reads CASSRSVGYNEKLFF. The CDR3 DNA follows: TGTGCCAGCAGTCGCTCGGTGGGCTATAATGAAAAACTGTTTTTT.

The rearrangement links TRBV27 to TRBJ2-7; 7 bases line up with TRBD2. J was trimmed by 5 bases and V by 2 bases; bases with no gene match: 12. The germline gives CDR1 MNHEY, CDR2 SMNVEV (reference sequence). CDR3 length equals 16 residues. The CDR3 loop reads CASSLSGLAVSHEQYF. CDR3 sequence (DNA): TGTGCCAGCAGTTTAAGCGGGCTAGCGGTATCCCACGAGCAGTACTTC.

This chain joins TRBV11-2 and TRBJ2-1, with D unclear. Per the germline V gene, CDR1 is SGHAT and CDR2 is FQNNGV. The CDR3 loop spans 14 amino acids. V gave up 2 bases and J gave up 6 bases, with 11 bases separating them. This CDR3 is CASSLFPQINEQFF. CDR3 DNA sequence: TGTGCCAGCAGCTTATTCCCCCAGATCAATGAGCAGTTCTTC.

The chain links TRBV2 to TRBJ1-1; TRBD1 is a possible D gene (6 bases). Trimming pared 8 bases from V and 7 bases from J, leaving 11 bases between. Germline V gives CDR1 SNHLY, CDR2 FYNNEI. CDR3 size: 11 residues. The CDR3 is CASQRGHEAFF. CDR3 nucleotides: TGTGCCAGCCAAAGGGGACATGAAGCTTTCTTT.

The rearrangement uses TRBV30 and TRBJ1-5; the D gene is possibly TRBD1 (6 bases). The germline gives CDR1 GTSNPN, CDR2 SVGIG (reference sequence). Trimming removed 4 bases at V and 0 bases at J, with 13 bases between. CDR3 size: 15 residues. CDR3 DNA: TGTGCCTGGAAGTGGACAGCTTATAGCAATCAGCCCCAGCATTTT. Its translation is CAWKWTAYSNQPQHF.

The sample holds a few counts of this clone. The chain has TRBV30 and TRBJ1-1; 7 nucleotides align to TRBD1. CDR1 and CDR2 from the germline V gene are GTSNPN and SVGIG (reference sequence). The length of the CDR3 is 15 residues. The V gene end was trimmed by 3 bases and the J gene end by 2 bases; junction bases not matched to a gene: 9. The CDR3 reads CAWSPPTGTNTEAFF. CDR3 DNA sequence: TGTGCCTGGAGCCCCCCGACAGGGACTAACACTGAAGCTTTCTTT.

As regards this clone: The sample contains more than one DNA sequence encoding this CDR3. The rearrangement links TRBV27 to TRBJ1-1; D not certain. The CDR3 has 13 residues. Deletions cut 2 bases from V and 1 base from J, with 5 bases between. Germline CDR1 and CDR2: MNHEY and SMNVEV (reference sequence). The CDR3 DNA is TGTGCCAGCAGTTTAGCGGGGAACACTGAAGCTTTCTTT. This codes for CASSLAGNTEAFF.